The source of this T cell receptor (beta chain) is a study of shared clonotypes between healthy human individuals. Study findings and constraints: Sequencing depth was expected to affect clonotype sharing among donors. Estimated clonotype richness was generally higher in naive than memory subsets.

Splitting of CD4+ cells produced CD45RA+ naive and CD45RA-negative memory subsets. Each subset's genomic DNA was split evenly across several immunoSEQ plates. Sequenced by immunoSEQ multiplex PCR; TCRdb stores in-frame clones only, minus some. The sample shows more than 1,200,000 clones, approximately 98.5% of them seen only once. There are 15 residues in the CDR3. The V gene end was trimmed by 1 base and the J gene end by 5 bases; junction bases not matched to a gene: 8. Looked up from germline, CDR1 is SGHTA and CDR2 is FQGNSA. About this clone itself: Its antigen is unidentified.

Input material: naive CD4+ T cells sorted from blood. Subset of the sample: CD45RA+ positively selected. The source is a man aged 30 to 45 in good health. The V gene is TRBV7-2, the J gene TRBJ2-7, with TRBD2 identical over 7 bases. For the CDR3, the DNA is TGTGCCAGCAGCTTAGAGGGCGGGAGTTGGGACGAGCAGTACTTC. This codes for CASSLEGGSWDEQYF. Looking up the rest from reference TRBV7-2 and TRBJ2-7 gives the full variable domain: GAGVSQSPSNKVTEKGKDVELRCDPISGHTALYWYRQSLGQGLEFLIYFQGNSAPDKSGLPSDRFSAERTGGSVSTLTIQRTQQEDSAVYLCASSLEGGSWDEQYFGPGTRLTVT.